These T cell receptor beta chains were read from a single sample in a study of blood T cells in healthy people across ages. TCRdb re-called the 5' RACE reads through MiXCR, storing one row per CDR3 protein. Among about 720,000 distinct CDR3 sequences, more than 20% were seen once, and the ten largest hold more than 3%. This sample was also put to use in a study of T cells of mothers and their children.

The sequenced sample consisted of blood. All receptors derive from a boy younger than 18 in good health. The CDR3 runs from the conserved cysteine through the conserved F or W. A D gene is named only where the DNA matches it firmly. Not every row has a clone size; where given, it reads once, few, many or a size class.

j_call clone_size v_call d_call cdr3_nt cdr3_aa
TRBJ2-2 . TRBV7-3 TRBD1 TGTGCCAGCAGCTTAACGGCAGGGGGCACTACCGGGGAGCTGTTTTTT CASSLTAGGTTGELFF
TRBJ1-1 . TRBV7-9 TRBD1 TGTGCCAGCTACAGGGGAGGGACTGAAGCTTTCTTT CASYRGGTEAFF
TRBJ2-1 few TRBV7-2 . TGTGCCAGCAGCTTACTAACATACGAGTACAATGAGCAGTTCTTC CASSLLTYEYNEQFF
TRBJ2-7 few TRBV18 . TGTGCCAGCTCACCAACCCCAGGGTCCTACGAGCAGTACTTC CASSPTPGSYEQYF
TRBJ1-2 . TRBV25-1 TRBD1 TGTGCCAGCAGTGCCTTCTCCGGGACAGGGGGAGGCTACACCTTC CASSAFSGTGGGYTF
TRBJ2-7 few TRBV5-1 TRBD2 TGCGCCAGCCGGGGGACTAGCGGCTACGAGCAGTACTTC CASRGTSGYEQYF
TRBJ1-3 few TRBV5-6 . TGTGCCAGCAGCTTGGTCAGGAACTCTGGAAACACCATATATTTT CASSLVRNSGNTIYF
TRBJ2-1 . TRBV4-1 . TGCGCCAGCAGCCAAGATAGTGGCTTGGACAATGAGCAGTTCTTC CASSQDSGLDNEQFF
TRBJ1-2 few TRBV29-1 TRBD1 TGCAGCGTTGATTTGGGACAGGGAATCAGTGGCTACACCTTC CSVDLGQGISGYTF
TRBJ2-1 few TRBV12-3/TRBV12-4 TRBD2 TGTGCCAGCAGTCGGGGACTACGCTACAATGAGCAGTTCTTC CASSRGLRYNEQFF
TRBJ2-5 once TRBV7-6 . TGTGCCAGCAGCTTTGGGGCGGCTCCAATGGAGACCCAGTACTTC CASSFGAAPMETQYF
TRBJ2-1 few TRBV7-9 . TGTGCCAGCAGCCAGCCTCGAGGCCTCAGTGAGCAGTTCTTC CASSQPRGLSEQFF
TRBJ1-1 few TRBV4-1 . TGCGCCAGCAGCCAAGAGCGGCCTAAGGGTCCTTTTACTGAAGCTTTCTTT CASSQERPKGPFTEAFF
TRBJ2-5 few TRBV11-1 . TGTGCCAGCAGCCGATCAGAGGCCCAGTACTTC CASSRSEAQYF
TRBJ2-7 . TRBV27 TRBD2 TGTGCCAGCAGTTCAGAAGCGGGGGCCAACTACGAGCAGTACTTC CASSSEAGANYEQYF
TRBJ1-1 . TRBV5-6 . TGTGCCAGCAGCTTCCAGGGACCTATGAACACTGAAGCTTTCTTT CASSFQGPMNTEAFF
TRBJ2-7 few TRBV7-2 . TGTGCCAGCAGCTCTTGGGGCGGCTACGAGCAGTACTTC CASSSWGGYEQYF
TRBJ2-7 many TRBV12-3/TRBV12-4 TRBD1 TGTGCCAGCAGCCTGGGCAGGGGGCGCTACGAGCAGTACTTC CASSLGRGRYEQYF
TRBJ2-1 few TRBV29-1 TRBD2 TGCAGCGTTGAGGCCCCGACTAGCGGGAATGAGCAGTTCTTC CSVEAPTSGNEQFF
TRBJ1-2 few TRBV12-5 . TGTGCTAGTGGTTTGATGGCAGGGTTAGGCTACACCTTC CASGLMAGLGYTF
TRBJ2-1 . TRBV27 TRBD2 TGTGCCAGCAGCCCTTACCCTAGCGGGGGAAACAATGAGCAGTTCTTC CASSPYPSGGNNEQFF
TRBJ2-3 few TRBV11-2 TRBD1 TGTGCCAGCAGCTGGACAGGGGCTTACACAGATACGCAGTATTTT CASSWTGAYTDTQYF
TRBJ2-1 few TRBV7-2 . TGTGCCAGCAGCTTGAGGGGCCCCAGTCTTTTAAACAATGAGCAGTTCTTC CASSLRGPSLLNNEQFF
TRBJ2-5 . TRBV11-2 . TGTGCCAGCAGCCTAACCGAACGCCTGGGGGAGACCCAGTACTTC CASSLTERLGETQYF
TRBJ1-5 . TRBV20-1 TRBD1 TGCAGTGCTGCCTGGACAGGGGCGGGACAGCCCCAGCATTTT CSAAWTGAGQPQHF
TRBJ2-7 . TRBV27 . TGTGCCAGCAGTTTAGAGGGGGCGGGACGGGGTCACGAGCAGTACTTC CASSLEGAGRGHEQYF
TRBJ1-4 . TRBV25-1 TRBD1 TGTGCCAGCCTCCGGACAGGGGTAAATGAAAAACTGTTTTTT CASLRTGVNEKLFF
TRBJ1-4 few TRBV7-9 . TGTGCCAGCAGCTTGGCAGCAACTAATGAAAAACTGTTTTTT CASSLAATNEKLFF
TRBJ2-1 . TRBV4-3 TRBD2 TGCGCCAGCAGCCAAGATACCGACAGCGGGGGGACGGATGAGCAGTTCTTC CASSQDTDSGGTDEQFF
TRBJ2-1 few TRBV28 TRBD2 TGTGCCAGCAGTGCGGGCGGGAGAAACTACAATGAGCAGTTCTTC CASSAGGRNYNEQFF
TRBJ2-1 few TRBV7-2 . TGTGCCAGCTCGGAGGGCGGCCCAGGGCCCTACAATGAGCAGTTCTTC CASSEGGPGPYNEQFF
TRBJ2-3 few TRBV12-3/TRBV12-4 TRBD1 TGTGCCGGCAGACCCGGGACAGCCGTCACGGGTACGCAGTATTTT CAGRPGTAVTGTQYF
TRBJ2-7 few TRBV12-3/TRBV12-4 . TGTGCCAGCAGTCCGCCAGGGGCAGGGGCCGTCTACGAGCAGTACTTC CASSPPGAGAVYEQYF
TRBJ2-1 . TRBV7-9 . TGTGCCAGCAGCCCGAGTGAGGGGATGGCCTACAATGAGCAGTTCTTC CASSPSEGMAYNEQFF
TRBJ2-7 few TRBV7-9 TRBD1 TGTGCCAGCAGCTCCCAGGGGACAGCACCCTACGAGCAGTACTTC CASSSQGTAPYEQYF
TRBJ2-6 once TRBV2 TRBD1 TGTGCCAGCAAGCGAACAGGGGGCACCTCTGGGGCCAACGTCCTGACTTTC CASKRTGGTSGANVLTF
TRBJ2-3 . TRBV5-1 TRBD1 TGCGCCAGCAGCCTCCGGGGACAGGGCCTCGGCACAGATACGCAGTATTTT CASSLRGQGLGTDTQYF
TRBJ1-1 once TRBV12-3/TRBV12-4 TRBD1 TGTGCCAGCAGATACAGGGGGCTGAACACTGAAGCTTTCTTT CASRYRGLNTEAFF
TRBJ2-5 few TRBV4-2 TRBD2 TGTGCCAGCAGCCAAGATGGGAGCGGGAGTGAGACCCAGTACTTC CASSQDGSGSETQYF
TRBJ2-7 . TRBV7-8 . TGTGCCAGCAGCTTCACTTACTCCATCTACGAGCAGTACTTC CASSFTYSIYEQYF
TRBJ2-4 many TRBV10-2 . TGCGCCAGCAGTGAGGTGGGGGGCCGCCCCGACATTCAGTACTTC CASSEVGGRPDIQYF
TRBJ2-1 many TRBV12-3/TRBV12-4 TRBD2 TGTGCCAGCAGACCGACTAGCGGGAATGAGCAGTTCTTC CASRPTSGNEQFF
TRBJ1-4 few TRBV7-9 . TGTGCCAGCAGCTTTAAGGAGCAGGGAGGTGAAAAACTGTTTTTT CASSFKEQGGEKLFF